Presented here are 5 T cell receptor beta chains from one specimen sequenced in a study of read filtering for tumor transcriptome and immune sequencing. The library was built from about 370 ng RNA with molecular barcoded adaptors for alpha/delta and beta/gamma chains. TCRdb used MiXCR to reprocess the reads, holding one entry per CDR3 protein. The sample lists over 7,500 distinct CDR3 sequences, 15% to 20% occurring once. The sample consisted of a population of CD138-negative cells sorted from bone marrow. The receptors stem from a donor at least 40 years old with multiple myeloma.

This clonotype occurred many times. The chain links TRBV20-1 to TRBJ2-3; 12 bases agree with TRBD2. Trimming took 0 bases from V and 5 from J; bases not matched to a gene: 6. The CDR3 spans 16 residues. The germline V gene has CDR1 DFQATT and CDR2 SNEGSKA (reference sequence). The CDR3 spells CSARDPRTSGVDTQYF. For the CDR3, the DNA is TGCAGTGCTAGAGATCCTCGGACTAGCGGGGTAGATACGCAGTATTTT.

For this clonotype: One base separates it from a far larger clone, so it is likely a read error. The chain combines TRBV7-9 with TRBJ2-7, with D unclear. This CDR3 comprises 14 residues. V dropped 5 bases and J dropped 2 bases, with 13 bases sitting between them. The germline CDR1 and CDR2 sequences are SEHNR and FQNEAQ (reference sequence). CDR3 coding DNA: TGTGCCAGCAGCCTGTGGGCTAACACCTACGAGCAGTACTTC. This encodes CASSLWANTYEQYF.

Note on this clonotype: A junction boundary mismatches the germline segment, possibly from a read error. V usage is TRBV28 and J usage is TRBJ1-6; no clear D. This CDR3 has 14 residues. Per the germline V gene, CDR1 is MDHEN and CDR2 is SYDVKM. The CDR3 protein is CASSSTWDNSPLRF. DNA for the CDR3: TGTGCCAGCAGTTCGACATGGGATAATTCGCCCCTCCGCTTT.

There are many counts of this clonotype. The chain employs TRBV2 and TRBJ2-5, with TRBD2 matching 8 bases. Germline CDR1 and CDR2: SNHLY and FYNNEI. The CDR3 has 15 amino acids. J was trimmed by 3 bases and V by 6 bases; bases with no gene match: 9. The CDR3 reads CASRWNLAGKETQYF. CDR3 in DNA: TGTGCCAGCAGATGGAACCTAGCGGGTAAAGAGACCCAGTACTTC.

This clonotype qualifies as medium-sized. The chain is built from TRBV5-1 and TRBJ2-5; 8 nucleotides agree with TRBD2. Germline V CDR1 and CDR2: SGHRS, YFSETQ. The V and J ends lost 0 bases and 7 bases, in that order; junction bases with no gene match: 5. The length of the CDR3 is 14 residues. Here the CDR3 reads CASSLAGGPSTQYF. As DNA, the CDR3 is TGCGCCAGCAGCTTGGCGGGGGGGCCTTCGACCCAGTACTTC.